This TCR beta chain appears in the sequencing data of a study of blood T cell repertoires in COVID-19. Germline CDR1 reads SQVTM; CDR2 reads ANQGSEA. The CDR3 spans 14 residues. V was pared by 5 bases and J by 1 base, with 14 bases between. Authors' data handling: Amplification of reference gene primers was used by the study to estimate nucleated cell counts. Generated by immunoSEQ multiplex PCR, the TCRdb table keeps only in-frame clones and is missing some. For V, J and clone size, that table is used; D and trimming come from the DNA. The data hold over 250,000 clones, with under 90% observed a single time.

Sample: peripheral blood. The receptor's source is a man in his fifties with acute or convalescent COVID-19. The chain carries TRBV29-1 and TRBJ1-1, with TRBD1 as a possible D gene (6 bases). The CDR3 DNA sequence: TGCAGCGTTACCAGGGGAAACGGGAACACTGAAGCTTTCTTT. Translation gives CSVTRGNGNTEAFF.